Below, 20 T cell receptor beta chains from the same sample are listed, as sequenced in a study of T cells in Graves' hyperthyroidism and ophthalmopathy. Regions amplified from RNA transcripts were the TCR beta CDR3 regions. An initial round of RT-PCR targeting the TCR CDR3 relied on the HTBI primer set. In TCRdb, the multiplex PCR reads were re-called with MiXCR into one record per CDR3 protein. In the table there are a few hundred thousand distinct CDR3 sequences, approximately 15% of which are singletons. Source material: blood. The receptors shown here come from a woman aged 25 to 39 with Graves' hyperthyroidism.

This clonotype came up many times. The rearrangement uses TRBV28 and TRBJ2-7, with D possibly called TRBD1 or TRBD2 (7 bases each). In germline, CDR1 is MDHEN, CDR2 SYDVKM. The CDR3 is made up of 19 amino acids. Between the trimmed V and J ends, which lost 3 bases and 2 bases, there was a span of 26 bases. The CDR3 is CASSFVQGVGGSSTYEQYF. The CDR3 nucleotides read TGTGCCAGCAGTTTCGTCCAGGGGGTGGGCGGGAGCTCTACCTACGAGCAGTACTTC.

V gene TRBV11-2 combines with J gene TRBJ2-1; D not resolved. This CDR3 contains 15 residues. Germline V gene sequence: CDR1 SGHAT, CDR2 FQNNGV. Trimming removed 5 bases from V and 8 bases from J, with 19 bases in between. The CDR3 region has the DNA TGTGCCAGCAGCCACCCAATCTCTCGAGAATATGAGCAGTTCTTC. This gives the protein CASSHPISREYEQFF.

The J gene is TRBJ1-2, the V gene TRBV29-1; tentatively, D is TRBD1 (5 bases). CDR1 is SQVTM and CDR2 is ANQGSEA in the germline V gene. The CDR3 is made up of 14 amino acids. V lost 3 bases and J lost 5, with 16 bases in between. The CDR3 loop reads CSVEVAGTVYGYTF. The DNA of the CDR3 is TGCAGCGTTGAGGTCGCAGGGACCGTTTATGGCTACACCTTC.

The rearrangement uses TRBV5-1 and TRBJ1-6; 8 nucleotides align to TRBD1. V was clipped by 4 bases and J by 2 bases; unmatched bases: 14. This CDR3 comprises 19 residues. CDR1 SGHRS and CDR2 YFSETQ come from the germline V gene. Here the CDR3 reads CASSRLGDTGGTYNSPLHF. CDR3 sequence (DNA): TGCGCCAGCAGCCGACTCGGAGACACAGGGGGAACCTATAATTCACCCCTCCACTTT.

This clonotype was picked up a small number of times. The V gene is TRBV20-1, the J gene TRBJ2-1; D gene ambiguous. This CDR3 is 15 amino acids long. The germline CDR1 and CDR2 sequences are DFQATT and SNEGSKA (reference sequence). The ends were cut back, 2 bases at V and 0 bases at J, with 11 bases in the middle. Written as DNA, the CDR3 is TGCAGTGCTAGAAGTTTGCAGAGCTCCTACAATGAGCAGTTCTTC. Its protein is CSARSLQSSYNEQFF.

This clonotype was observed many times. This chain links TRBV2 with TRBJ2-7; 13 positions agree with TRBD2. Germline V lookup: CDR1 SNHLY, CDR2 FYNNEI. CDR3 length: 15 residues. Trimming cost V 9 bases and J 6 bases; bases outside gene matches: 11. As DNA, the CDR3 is TGTGCCAGTCGGGGACTAGCGGGGTCCGTGGGCGAGCAGTACTTC. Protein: CASRGLAGSVGEQYF. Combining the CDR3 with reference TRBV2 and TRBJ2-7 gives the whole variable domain EPEVTQTPSHQVTQMGQEVILRCVPISNHLYFYWYRQILGQKVEFLVSFYNNEISEKSEIFDDQFSVERPDGSNFTLKIRSTKLEDSAMYFCASRGLAGSVGEQYFGPGTRLTVT.

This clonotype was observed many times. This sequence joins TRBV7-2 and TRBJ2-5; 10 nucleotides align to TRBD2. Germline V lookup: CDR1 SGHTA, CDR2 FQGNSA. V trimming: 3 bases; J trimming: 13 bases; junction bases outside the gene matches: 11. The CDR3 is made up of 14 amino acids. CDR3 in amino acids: CASSFGTSDLPRYF. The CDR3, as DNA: TGTGCCAGCAGCTTCGGGACTAGCGATCTCCCCCGGTACTTC. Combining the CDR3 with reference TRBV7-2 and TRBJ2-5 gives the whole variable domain GAGVSQSPSNKVTEKGKDVELRCDPISGHTALYWYRQSLGQGLEFLIYFQGNSAPDKSGLPSDRFSAERTGGSVSTLTIQRTQQEDSAVYLCASSFGTSDLPRYFGPGTRLLVL.

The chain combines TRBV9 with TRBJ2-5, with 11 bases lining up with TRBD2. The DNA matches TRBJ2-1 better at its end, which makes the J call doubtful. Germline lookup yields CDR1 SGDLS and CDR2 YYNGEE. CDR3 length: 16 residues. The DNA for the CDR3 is TGTGCCAGCAGCGTAGTGGGACTAGCGGATCAAGAGACCCAGTTCTTC. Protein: CASSVVGLADQETQFF.

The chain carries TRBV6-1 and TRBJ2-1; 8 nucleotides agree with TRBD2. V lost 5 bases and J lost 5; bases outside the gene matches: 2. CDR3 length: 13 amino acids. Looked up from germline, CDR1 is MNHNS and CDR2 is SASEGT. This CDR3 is CASSSRGDNEQFF. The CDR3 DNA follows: TGTGCCAGCAGTTCGCGGGGGGACAATGAGCAGTTCTTC.

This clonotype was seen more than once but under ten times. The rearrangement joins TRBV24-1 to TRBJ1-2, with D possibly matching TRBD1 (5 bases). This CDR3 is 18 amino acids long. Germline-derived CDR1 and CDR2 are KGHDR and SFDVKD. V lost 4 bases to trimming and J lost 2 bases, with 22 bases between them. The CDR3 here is CATSDSAPPGRMNYGYTF. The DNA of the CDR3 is TGTGCCACCAGTGACTCGGCGCCACCGGGACGGATGAACTATGGCTACACCTTC.

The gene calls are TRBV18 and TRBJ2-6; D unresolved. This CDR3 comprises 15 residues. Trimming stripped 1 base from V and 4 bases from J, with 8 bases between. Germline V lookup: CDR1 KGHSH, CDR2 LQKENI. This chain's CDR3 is CASSPRWPGANVLTF. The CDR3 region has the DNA TGTGCCAGCTCACCACGCTGGCCCGGGGCCAACGTCCTGACTTTC. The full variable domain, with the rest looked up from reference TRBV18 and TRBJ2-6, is NAGVMQNPRHLVRRRGQEARLRCSPMKGHSHVYWYRQLPEEGLKFMVYLQKENIIDESGMPKERFSAEFPKEGPSILRIQQVVRGDSAAYFCASSPRWPGANVLTFGAGSRLTVL.

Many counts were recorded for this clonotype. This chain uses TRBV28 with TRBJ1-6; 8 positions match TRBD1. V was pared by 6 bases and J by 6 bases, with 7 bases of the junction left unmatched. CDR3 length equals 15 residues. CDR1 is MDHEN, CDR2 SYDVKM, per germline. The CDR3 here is CASRPDRGANSPLHF. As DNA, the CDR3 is TGTGCCAGCAGACCAGACAGGGGCGCTAATTCACCCCTCCACTTT.

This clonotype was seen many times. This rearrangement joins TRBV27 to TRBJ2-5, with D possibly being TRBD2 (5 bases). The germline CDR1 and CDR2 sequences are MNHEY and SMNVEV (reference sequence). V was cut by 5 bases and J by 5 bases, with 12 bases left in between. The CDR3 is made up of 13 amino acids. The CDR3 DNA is TGTGCCAGCAGTCCGGGATGGAGGGAGACCCAGTACTTC. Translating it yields CASSPGWRETQYF.

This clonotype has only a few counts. Written as DNA, the CDR3 is TGTGCCAGCACCAAACAGGGGGCCGCCTACGAGCAGTACTTC. As protein: CASTKQGAAYEQYF. The V call is TRBV6-1, the J call TRBJ2-7, with 9 bases identical to TRBD1. The length of the CDR3 is 14 residues. CDR1 and CDR2 from the germline V gene are MNHNS and SASEGT. After removal of 7 bases from V and 2 bases from J, the junction contained 6 bases not matched to a gene.

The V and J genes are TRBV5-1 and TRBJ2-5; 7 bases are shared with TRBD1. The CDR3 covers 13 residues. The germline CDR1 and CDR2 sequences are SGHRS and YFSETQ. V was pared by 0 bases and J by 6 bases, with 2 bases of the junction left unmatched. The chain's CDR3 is CASSLEGAKTQYF. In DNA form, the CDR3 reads TGCGCCAGCAGCTTGGAGGGGGCGAAGACCCAGTACTTC.

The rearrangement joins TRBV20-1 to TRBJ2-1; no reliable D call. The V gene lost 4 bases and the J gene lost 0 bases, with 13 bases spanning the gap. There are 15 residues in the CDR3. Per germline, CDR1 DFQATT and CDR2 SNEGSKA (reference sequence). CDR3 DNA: TGCAGTGCTAAACCCGGGCAGAGCTCCTACAATGAGCAGTTCTTC. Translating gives CSAKPGQSSYNEQFF.

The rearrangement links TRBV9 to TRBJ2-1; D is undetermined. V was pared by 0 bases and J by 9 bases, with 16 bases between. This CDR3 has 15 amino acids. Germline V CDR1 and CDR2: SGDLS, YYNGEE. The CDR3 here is CASSVVSTNTAEQFF. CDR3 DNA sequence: TGTGCCAGCAGCGTAGTATCCACTAACACTGCTGAGCAGTTCTTC.

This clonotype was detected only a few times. The CDR3 loop reads CASSLSGVTYEQYF. The DNA for the CDR3 is TGTGCCAGTAGTCTCAGCGGGGTGACCTACGAGCAGTACTTC. This chain joins TRBV19 and TRBJ2-7; 7 nucleotides line up with TRBD2. Germline values: CDR1 LNHDA, CDR2 SQIVND (reference sequence). The CDR3 has 14 residues. V gave up 5 bases and J gave up 2 bases; unmatched junction bases: 6.

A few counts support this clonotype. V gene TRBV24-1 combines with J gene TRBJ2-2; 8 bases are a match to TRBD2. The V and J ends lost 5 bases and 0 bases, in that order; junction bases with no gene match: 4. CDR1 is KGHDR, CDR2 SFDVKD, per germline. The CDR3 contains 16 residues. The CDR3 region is CATSGLAGSNTGELFF. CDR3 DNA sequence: TGTGCCACCAGTGGGTTAGCGGGGTCGAACACCGGGGAGCTGTTTTTT.

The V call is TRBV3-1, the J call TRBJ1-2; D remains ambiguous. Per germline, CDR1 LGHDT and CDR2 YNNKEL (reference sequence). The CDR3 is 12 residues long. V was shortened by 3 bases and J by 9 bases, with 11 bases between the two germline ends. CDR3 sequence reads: CASSQGEYSYTF. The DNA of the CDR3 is TGTGCCAGCAGCCAGGGCGAGTACAGCTACACCTTC.